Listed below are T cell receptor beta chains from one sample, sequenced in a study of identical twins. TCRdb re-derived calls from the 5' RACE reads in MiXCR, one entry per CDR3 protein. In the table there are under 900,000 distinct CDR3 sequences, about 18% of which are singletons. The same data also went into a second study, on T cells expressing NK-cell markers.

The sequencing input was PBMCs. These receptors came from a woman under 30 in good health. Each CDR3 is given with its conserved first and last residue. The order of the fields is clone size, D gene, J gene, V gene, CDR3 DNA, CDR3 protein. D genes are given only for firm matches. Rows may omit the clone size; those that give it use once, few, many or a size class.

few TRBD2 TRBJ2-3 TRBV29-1 TGCAGCGTTGATCGCGGACTAGCGGGAGGCACAGATACGCAGTATTTT CSVDRGLAGGTDTQYF
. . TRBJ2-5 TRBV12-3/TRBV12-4 TGTGCCAGCAGTTCCCCGAGTCTGCCAGAGACCCAGTACTTC CASSSPSLPETQYF
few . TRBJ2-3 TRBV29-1 TGCAGCGTTGAACGGGACGTAAGCACAGATACGCAGTATTTT CSVERDVSTDTQYF
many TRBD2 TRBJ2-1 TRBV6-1 TGTGCCAGCCGGGGGCCATCCGGGACTAGCGTTTACAATGAGCAGTTCTTC CASRGPSGTSVYNEQFF
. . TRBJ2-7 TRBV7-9 TGTGCCAGCACCAACTCGAGGTCGGGTGAGCAGTACTTC CASTNSRSGEQYF
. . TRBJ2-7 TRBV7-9 TGTGCCAGCAGCTTAGCGAAGGGTGCCATTTACGAGCAGTACTTC CASSLAKGAIYEQYF
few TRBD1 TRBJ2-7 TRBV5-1 TGCGCCAGCAGCTTAGGACAGGGGAAAAATGAGCAGTACTTC CASSLGQGKNEQYF
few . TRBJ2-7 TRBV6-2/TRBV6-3 TGTGCCAGCAGTTACTCGTACAGAGGGAGCTCCTACGAGCAGTACTTC CASSYSYRGSSYEQYF
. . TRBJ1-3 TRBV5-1 TGCGCCAGCAGCCTGGGGCCGGCGGTTTCTGGAAACACCATATATTTT CASSLGPAVSGNTIYF
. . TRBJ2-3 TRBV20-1 TGCAGTGCTAGTCCGGGGATCAACACAGATACGCAGTATTTT CSASPGINTDTQYF
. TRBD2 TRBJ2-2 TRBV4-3 TGCGCCAGCCGGGGACTAGCGGGAGTTAGCGGGGAGCTGTTTTTT CASRGLAGVSGELFF
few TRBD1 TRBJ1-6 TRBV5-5 TGTGCCAGCAGCTCCCGACAGGGAGAATCACCCCTCCACTTT CASSSRQGESPLHF
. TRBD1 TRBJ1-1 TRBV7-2 TGTGCCAGCAGCCAACGACAGGGGGCTGGAACTGAAGCTTTCTTT CASSQRQGAGTEAFF
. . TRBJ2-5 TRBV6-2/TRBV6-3 TGTGCCACCGATATCCCTGGACTTCAAGAGACCCAGTACTTC CATDIPGLQETQYF
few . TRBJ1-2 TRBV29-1 TGCAGCGTTGAAGATACGACAAGAGTGGACTACACCTTC CSVEDTTRVDYTF
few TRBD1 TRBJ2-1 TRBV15 TGTGCCACCAGCGGACGGGACAGGAGGAATGAGCAGTTCTTC CATSGRDRRNEQFF
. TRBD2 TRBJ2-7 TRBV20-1 TGCAGTGCTATTAACCAAGGACTAGCGAATGGGTACGAGCAGTACTTC CSAINQGLANGYEQYF
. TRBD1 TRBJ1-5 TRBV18 TGTGCCAGCTCACCTACTCGACAGCCTCAGGGGGCGGGTTATAGCAATCAGCCCCAGCATTTT CASSPTRQPQGAGYSNQPQHF
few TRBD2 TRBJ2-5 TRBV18 TGTGCCAGCTCACCGTTGGGAGGGGACCCAGAGACCCAGTACTTC CASSPLGGDPETQYF
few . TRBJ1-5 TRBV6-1 TGTGCCAGCAGCGTCGGGGGGGGGAATCAGCCCCAGCATTTT CASSVGGGNQPQHF
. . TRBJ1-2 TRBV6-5 TGTGCCAGCAGTTACTCGGGGGGGCGCGAAGGCTACACCTTC CASSYSGGREGYTF
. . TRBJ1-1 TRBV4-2 TGTGCCAGCAGCCACGTGGGCGCTCCTGAAGCTTTCTTT CASSHVGAPEAFF
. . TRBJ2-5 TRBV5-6 TGTGCCAGCTCTCCCACCAGGGTAACGTGGCGGGAAGAGACCCAGTACTTC CASSPTRVTWREETQYF
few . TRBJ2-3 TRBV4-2 TGTGCCAGCAGCCACACACTCCAGAGGGGGGCTGGCACAGATACGCAGTATTTT CASSHTLQRGAGTDTQYF